This passage covers 20 T cell receptor beta chains from one sample sequenced in a study of cytomegalovirus exposure and HLA in healthy donors. The PCR ran on 60 Vbeta and 13 Jbeta primers. Generated by immunoSEQ multiplex PCR, the TCRdb table keeps only in-frame clones and is missing some. The table shows under 200,000 clones, with roughly 70% occurring only once. Specimen: PBMCs. The receptors originated from a woman between 50 and 59 years old in good health and CMV-seropositive.

V and J are TRBV5-6 and TRBJ1-2; D remains ambiguous. Germline loops: CDR1 SGHDT, CDR2 YYEEEE. The germline V and J ends were trimmed by 4 bases and 4 bases, with 20 bases remaining between them. CDR3 length: 16 amino acids. The CDR3 region has the DNA TGTGCCAGCAGCGAAACCCCCCCGGGAGCACTCTATGGCTACACCTTC. As protein: CASSETPPGALYGYTF.

This chain connects TRBV2 to TRBJ2-1; 10 bases match TRBD2. Germline trimming cut 2 bases from V and 7 bases from J; bases unmatched to any gene: 5. The CDR3 is 15 amino acids. Germline V gene sequence: CDR1 SNHLY, CDR2 FYNNEI. CDR3 in DNA: TGTGCCAGCAGTGAAACCCGACTAGCGGGTAATGAGCAGTTCTTC. Its protein product is CASSETRLAGNEQFF.

The chain combines TRBV6-4 with TRBJ2-3; 9 nucleotides line up with TRBD1. Germline V gene lookup returns CDR1 MRHNA and CDR2 SNTAGT. The V gene end was trimmed by 6 bases and the J gene end by 0 bases; junction bases not matched to a gene: 4. The length of the CDR3 is 15 residues. CDR3 in amino acids: CASSPGQGSTDTQYF. The DNA for the CDR3 is TGTGCCAGCAGCCCGGGACAGGGTAGCACAGATACGCAGTATTTT.

This clone was seen only a few times. This chain connects TRBV5-1 to TRBJ1-4; 8 nucleotides align to TRBD1. The V gene end was trimmed by 7 bases and the J gene end by 2 bases; junction bases not matched to a gene: 4. The CDR3 sequence is 14 residues long. Germline CDR1 and CDR2: SGHRS and YFSETQ. This CDR3 reads CASRGQGTNEKLFF. CDR3 bases: TGCGCCAGCCGTGGACAGGGCACTAATGAAAAACTGTTTTTT.

The chain employs TRBV6-1 and TRBJ1-2; 8 nucleotides agree with TRBD1. CDR1 and CDR2 from the germline V gene are MNHNS and SASEGT. The CDR3 totals 12 residues. V gave up 11 bases and J gave up 7 bases; unmatched junction bases: 9. DNA for the CDR3: TGTGCCGCTAAACAGGGGGTGTCTGGCTACACCTTC. Protein: CAAKQGVSGYTF.

This chain uses TRBV5-4 with TRBJ2-2; D gene uncertain. The V end was cut by 3 bases, the J end by 5 bases, with 5 bases between. This CDR3 has 12 amino acids. CDR1 and CDR2 (germline): SGHNT, YYREEE (reference sequence). This CDR3 reads CASSSLTGELFF. The CDR3 coding sequence is TGTGCCAGCAGCTCTTTGACCGGGGAGCTGTTTTTT.

This clone was picked up one time. V and J are TRBV2 and TRBJ2-7, with D possibly matching TRBD2 (6 bases). Germline CDR1 reads SNHLY; CDR2 reads FYNNEI. The length of the CDR3 is 14 residues. With 5 bases removed from V and 1 base from J, the gap between germline ends came to 12 bases. CDR3 nucleotides: TGTGCCAGCAGTTTGGGGGGACGGTCCTACGAGCAGTACTTC. The encoded protein is CASSLGGRSYEQYF.

This clone was recorded a few times. The CDR3 loop is CASRPGNTEAFF. DNA for the CDR3: TGTGCCAGCAGACCGGGGAACACTGAAGCTTTCTTT. V and J are TRBV6-6 and TRBJ1-1; no definite D call. Per germline, CDR1 MNHNY and CDR2 SVGAGI (reference sequence). V lost 6 bases and J 1 base, leaving 6 bases between the germline ends. This CDR3 is 12 amino acids long.

This chain joins TRBV5-1 and TRBJ1-2; 7 bases are a match to TRBD1. V shed 0 bases and J 5 bases; nucleotides not matched to a gene: 4. The CDR3 has 14 residues. The germline V gene encodes CDR1 SGHRS and CDR2 YFSETQ. The CDR3 reads CASSLEQGIYGYTF. CDR3 nucleotides: TGCGCCAGCAGCTTGGAACAGGGGATTTATGGCTACACCTTC.

This chain uses TRBV29-1 with TRBJ2-1, with D possibly being TRBD2 (6 bases). Per germline, CDR1 SQVTM and CDR2 ANQGSEA. The CDR3 spans 13 residues. The V gene lost 4 bases and the J gene lost 10 bases, with 17 bases spanning the gap. CDR3 residues: CSVVGWSGREQFF. CDR3 in DNA: TGCAGCGTTGTGGGGTGGTCCGGGAGAGAGCAGTTCTTC.

This chain joins TRBV6-1 and TRBJ1-5, with D hard to call. Per germline, CDR1 MNHNS and CDR2 SASEGT. The CDR3 totals 13 residues. The germline V and J ends were trimmed by 6 bases and 0 bases, with 6 bases remaining between them. The DNA of the CDR3 is TGTGCCAGCAGGAGTTATAGCAATCAGCCCCAGCATTTT. Protein product: CASRSYSNQPQHF.

Only one count was recorded for this clone. The rearrangement uses TRBV27 and TRBJ2-7; D remains unclear. The V end was cut by 6 bases, the J end by 4 bases, with 13 bases between. The CDR3 extends over 13 amino acids. The germline CDR1 and CDR2 sequences are MNHEY and SMNVEV (reference sequence). Here the CDR3 reads CASRLGGSYEQYF. CDR3 DNA: TGTGCCAGCAGACTCGGTGGTTCTTACGAGCAGTACTTC.

The chain couples TRBV5-6 to TRBJ2-5; a weak D match, TRBD1 (6 bases). The CDR3 is 15 amino acids. The germline gives CDR1 SGHDT, CDR2 YYEEEE. Trimming removed 4 bases at V and 5 bases at J, with 18 bases between. CDR3 DNA: TGTGCCAGCAGCCCGGGACAAACCTCCCGGGAGACCCAGTACTTC. It yields the protein CASSPGQTSRETQYF.

The rearrangement joins TRBV29-1 to TRBJ2-3; possibly TRBD2 for D (5 bases). Trimming pared 0 bases from V and 8 bases from J, leaving 12 bases between. Germline V gives CDR1 SQVTM, CDR2 ANQGSEA. The CDR3 consists of 13 residues. The DNA for the CDR3 is TGCAGCGTTGAAGAAAAGATGGGGAGTACGCAGTATTTT. The encoded protein is CSVEEKMGSTQYF.

The rearrangement joins TRBV30 to TRBJ2-7; 9 positions match TRBD1. The germline gives CDR1 GTSNPN, CDR2 SVGIG (reference sequence). The J segment lost 4 bases and the V segment lost 8 bases, leaving 15 bases of the junction unmatched. CDR3 length: 15 residues. The CDR3 coding sequence is TGTGCCGGGGTTCCACGGGACAGGGCCGCATACGAGCAGTACTTC. Translation: CAGVPRDRAAYEQYF.

The rearrangement uses TRBV5-1 and TRBJ1-1; no reliable D call. CDR1 and CDR2 (germline): SGHRS, YFSETQ. V lost 0 bases to trimming and J lost 2 bases, with 11 bases between them. CDR3 length: 15 residues. CDR3 amino acids: CASSLGPGSNTEAFF. The CDR3, as DNA: TGCGCCAGCAGCTTGGGCCCCGGTTCAAACACTGAAGCTTTCTTT.

The CDR3 reads CASSNFGQGAVGYGYTF. The CDR3 DNA follows: TGTGCCAGCAGCAACTTCGGACAGGGAGCGGTTGGGTATGGCTACACCTTC. J is TRBJ1-2 and V is TRBV5-6; the match to TRBD1 covers 8 bases. The length of the CDR3 is 17 residues. Germline V CDR1 and CDR2: SGHDT, YYEEEE. V was clipped by 4 bases and J by 5 bases; unmatched bases: 16. Supplemented by reference TRBV5-6 and TRBJ1-2, the full variable domain reads DAGVTQSPTHLIKTRGQQVTLRCSPKSGHDTVSWYQQALGQGPQFIFQYYEEEERQRGNFPDRFSGHQFPNYSSELNVNALLLGDSALYLCASSNFGQGAVGYGYTFGSGTRLTVV.

The genes are TRBV5-4 and TRBJ2-3; tentatively, D is TRBD2 (6 bases). V was shortened by 1 base and J by 4 bases, with 16 bases between the two germline ends. CDR3 length equals 16 residues. The germline V gene has CDR1 SGHNT and CDR2 YYREEE (reference sequence). This CDR3 reads CASSLRISGMADTQYF. The CDR3 DNA sequence: TGTGCCAGCAGCTTGAGGATTAGCGGTATGGCAGATACGCAGTATTTT. Drawing the rest from reference TRBV5-4 and TRBJ2-3, the complete variable domain is ETGVTQSPTHLIKTRGQQVTLRCSSQSGHNTVSWYQQALGQGPQFIFQYYREEENGRGNFPPRFSGLQFPNYSSELNVNALELDDSALYLCASSLRISGMADTQYFGPGTRLTVL.

The V gene is TRBV2, the J gene TRBJ1-2; D gene unclear. Germline lookup yields CDR1 SNHLY and CDR2 FYNNEI. Trimming cost V 5 bases and J 4 bases, with 20 bases left between them. CDR3 size: 16 residues. The DNA of the CDR3 is TGTGCCAGCAGTAATAGGGAGTTATGGTCGGGCTATGGCTACACCTTC. Its protein product is CASSNRELWSGYGYTF.

The chain carries TRBV5-4 and TRBJ2-7; a possible D gene is TRBD1 (6 bases). From germline, CDR1 is SGHNT and CDR2 YYREEE (reference sequence). V gave up 2 bases and J gave up 7 bases, with 16 bases separating them. The CDR3 has 14 amino acids. For the CDR3, the DNA is TGTGCCAGCAGCTTCGGACAGAGTGTACGGGAGCAGTACTTC. Residues: CASSFGQSVREQYF.